This TCR beta chain emerged from a study of cytomegalovirus exposure and HLA in healthy donors. The wider study: Earlier, some 170 million T cells were analyzed, and 117 million unique TCR beta sequences were found among them.

Comment on this clone: Its target is not known.

PCR employed 60 Vbeta and 13 Jbeta primers. Only in-frame clones appear in the TCRdb table, and some are missing; sequencing was by immunoSEQ multiplex PCR. The data show about 150,000 clones, with less than 85% seen just once and around 6.5% held by the top ten. Study findings and constraints: Common viral pathogens seemed to be connected with several of the most significant clusters, according to a later analysis. Reportedly, TCR beta sequences accurately predicted HLA-A and HLA-B alleles in most subjects.

The donors, nominally healthy at sampling, likely had unrecorded immune exposures. From germline, CDR1 is MNHEY and CDR2 SMNVEV (reference sequence). Trimming stripped 6 bases from V and 6 bases from J, with 15 bases between. The CDR3 extends over 14 amino acids. The sequence was obtained from a middle-aged man in good health and CMV-seropositive. Sequenced input: PBMCs. The chain combines TRBV27 with TRBJ2-1; possibly TRBD2 for D (6 bases). In nucleotides, the CDR3 is TGTGCCAGCAGGCCCCGGAGGGCCCTCAATGAGCAGTTCTTC. Amino acids: CASRPRRALNEQFF.